This T cell receptor (beta chain) was captured in a study of blood T cell repertoires in COVID-19. Trimming left V 1 base short and J 6 bases short, with 16 bases between. The germline V gene has CDR1 SGHVS and CDR2 FQNEAQ. The length of the CDR3 is 15 residues. The protocol was immunoSEQ multiplex PCR, while the TCRdb copy is restricted to in-frame clones and leaves out a portion. The sample consists of roughly 110,000 clones, 84% of them appearing once. The rearrangement links TRBV7-8 to TRBJ2-7; D might be TRBD2 (5 bases). Sequencing was performed on peripheral blood. This sequence originates from a woman aged 60-70 years with acute or convalescent COVID-19. CDR3 DNA: TGTGCCAGCAGCTTAGTTGTCGGGATCTCCGCCGAGCAGTACTTC. Translating gives CASSLVVGISAEQYF. The full variable domain, in which reference TRBV7-8 and TRBJ2-7 provide the parts outside the CDR3, is GAGVSQSPRYKVAKRGQDVALRCDPISGHVSLFWYQQALGQGPEFLTYFQNEAQLDKSGLPSDRFFAERPEGSVSTLKIQRTQQEDSAVYLCASSLVVGISAEQYFGPGTRLTVT.